This T cell receptor beta chain is drawn from a study of CD8 T cells in ankylosing spondylitis. The V and J ends lost 1 base and 5 bases respectively, with 6 bases between them. The CDR3 contains 12 residues. This clonotype was seen repeatedly, ten times or more. TCRdb ran MiXCR on the 5' RACE reads and lists one entry per CDR3 protein. The sample has about 250,000 distinct CDR3 sequences; around 25% are singletons. The sequenced sample consisted of blood, either unsorted or a sorted T cell fraction (not recorded which). This clonotype was obtained from a male donor with ankylosing spondylitis or in good health (not recorded which). V and J are TRBV12-3 or TRBV12-4 and TRBJ2-7; weak D call: TRBD1 (5 bases). CDR3 nucleotide sequence: TGTGCCAGCAGTTTAGGGGGCAACGAGCAGTACTTC. As protein: CASSLGGNEQYF.